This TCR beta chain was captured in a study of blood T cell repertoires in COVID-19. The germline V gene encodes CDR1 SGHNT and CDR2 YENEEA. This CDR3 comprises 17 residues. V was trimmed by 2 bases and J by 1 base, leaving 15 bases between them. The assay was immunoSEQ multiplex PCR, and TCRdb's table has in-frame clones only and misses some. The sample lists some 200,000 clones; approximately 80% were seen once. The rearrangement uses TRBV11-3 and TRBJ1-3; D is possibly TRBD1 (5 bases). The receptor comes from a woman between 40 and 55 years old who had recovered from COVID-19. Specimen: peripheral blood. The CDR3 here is CASSLQDLGDSGNTIYF. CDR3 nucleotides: TGTGCCAGCAGCTTACAAGATCTAGGGGATTCTGGAAACACCATATATTTT.